Listed here are 12 T cell receptor beta chains from one sample, sequenced in a study of T cells in Graves' hyperthyroidism and ophthalmopathy. RNA transcripts provided the source from which TCR beta CDR3 regions were amplified. The HTBI primer set was used in a first-round RT-PCR of the TCR CDR3. TCRdb fed the multiplex PCR reads into MiXCR, producing one record per CDR3 protein. This sample yields around 340,000 distinct CDR3 sequences, of which approximately 18% are seen a single time; approximately 49% belongs to the top ten. The sequencing input was blood. The receptor set was obtained from a woman in her fifties or sixties with Graves' hyperthyroidism.

This clonotype was counted ten times or more. The V call is TRBV3-1, the J call TRBJ2-2; no definite D call. Trimming took off 4 bases at V and 0 bases at J, with 12 bases between the two ends. The CDR3 runs 16 residues. CDR1 and CDR2 from the germline V gene are LGHDT and YNNKEL (reference sequence). This CDR3 is CASSPSGLANTGELFF. The CDR3 DNA follows: TGTGCCAGCAGCCCCTCAGGATTGGCGAACACCGGGGAGCTGTTTTTT.

This clonotype was seen a few times. The chain couples TRBV27 to TRBJ1-5, with TRBD1 matching over 8 bases. The CDR3 has 13 residues. In germline, CDR1 is MNHEY, CDR2 SMNVEV (reference sequence). Unmatched junction bases numbered 2, after V lost 6 bases and J lost 4 bases. Here the CDR3 DNA reads TGTGCCAGCAGGGACAGGGCTAATCAGCCCCAGCATTTT. It translates to CASRDRANQPQHF.

This clonotype was counted at least ten times. The genes are TRBV2 and TRBJ1-5; no firm D call. V lost 4 bases and J lost 5, with 9 bases in between. The CDR3 covers 13 residues. Per the germline V gene, CDR1 is SNHLY and CDR2 is FYNNEI. The DNA for the CDR3 is TGTGCCAGCAGTGTATCGGAGCATCAGCCCCAGCATTTT. This sequence encodes CASSVSEHQPQHF. Complete variable domain (other parts from reference TRBV2 and TRBJ1-5): EPEVTQTPSHQVTQMGQEVILRCVPISNHLYFYWYRQILGQKVEFLVSFYNNEISEKSEIFDDQFSVERPDGSNFTLKIRSTKLEDSAMYFCASSVSEHQPQHFGDGTRLSIL.

This clonotype has a handful of counts. The chain has TRBV6-2 or TRBV6-3 and TRBJ2-7; 11 nucleotides match TRBD1. The J segment lost 4 bases and the V segment lost 5 bases, leaving 7 bases of the junction unmatched. Germline CDR1 reads MNHEY; CDR2 reads SVGEGT. The CDR3 is made up of 15 amino acids. CDR3 nucleotides: TGTGCCAGCAGTGATGGACAGGGGGCAAGATACGAGCAGTACTTC. Translated, it gives CASSDGQGARYEQYF.

The chain links TRBV3-1 to TRBJ2-7; D ambiguous. The CDR3 covers 18 residues. V gave up 0 bases and J gave up 2 bases, with 20 bases separating them. Germline CDR1 LGHDT, CDR2 YNNKEL (reference sequence). The CDR3 sequence: CASSQDYQVNMPTYEQYF. The CDR3 nucleotides are TGTGCCAGCAGCCAAGATTATCAGGTTAACATGCCGACCTACGAGCAGTACTTC.

This clonotype was found a few times. The chain carries TRBV2 and TRBJ2-2; D is tentatively TRBD1 or TRBD2 (5 bases each). This CDR3 region has 15 residues. Per the germline V gene, CDR1 is SNHLY and CDR2 is FYNNEI. V lost 4 bases and J 0 bases, leaving 9 bases between the germline ends. The CDR3 is CASSAGRANTGELFF. CDR3 coding DNA: TGTGCCAGCAGTGCGGGGCGCGCGAACACCGGGGAGCTGTTTTTT.

The chain links TRBV20-1 to TRBJ1-2; a possible D gene is TRBD1 (6 bases). The CDR3 has 15 amino acids. Trimming removed 6 bases at V and 5 bases at J, with 22 bases between. CDR1 and CDR2 (germline): DFQATT, SNEGSKA (reference sequence). CDR3 amino acids: CSATTSTGTTYGYTF. The CDR3 nucleotides are TGCAGTGCCACTACATCCACCGGGACAACGTATGGCTACACCTTC.

This rearrangement joins TRBV25-1 to TRBJ1-5, with D hard to call. The CDR3 is 14 amino acids. Germline V gene data show CDR1 as MGHDK and CDR2 as SYGVNS. V was cut by 5 bases and J by 1 base, with 9 bases left in between. The CDR3 loop reads CASSLMTSNQPQHF. The CDR3 DNA follows: TGTGCCAGCAGTCTAATGACCAGCAATCAGCCCCAGCATTTT.

The genes are TRBV10-3 and TRBJ1-1; D remains unclear. V lost 6 bases, J lost 11 bases, and 4 bases lay in between. The CDR3 sequence is 8 residues long. The germline CDR1 and CDR2 sequences are ENHRY and SYGVKD. CDR3 bases: TGTGCCATCAGGACTGCTTTCTTT. Amino acids: CAIRTAFF.

This clonotype was found many times. V and J are TRBV29-1 and TRBJ2-2, with 10 bases lining up with TRBD1. This CDR3 is built from 14 residues. Germline values: CDR1 SQVTM, CDR2 ANQGSEA. After removal of 4 bases from V and 7 bases from J, the junction contained 6 bases not matched to a gene. This CDR3 is CSVVGTGDVGELFF. CDR3 DNA sequence: TGCAGCGTTGTTGGGACAGGGGATGTCGGGGAGCTGTTTTTT.

The chain couples TRBV5-1 to TRBJ1-1; 10 nucleotides agree with TRBD1. V dropped 0 bases and J dropped 2; count of bases not matched to a gene: 4. Germline V CDR1 and CDR2: SGHRS, YFSETQ. This CDR3 spans 16 amino acids. CDR3 residues: CASSLVGTGANTEAFF. CDR3 bases: TGCGCCAGCAGCTTGGTCGGGACAGGGGCTAACACTGAAGCTTTCTTT. Complete variable domain (other parts from reference TRBV5-1 and TRBJ1-1): KAGVTQTPRYLIKTRGQQVTLSCSPISGHRSVSWYQQTPGQGLQFLFEYFSETQRNKGNFPGRFSGRQFSNSRSEMNVSTLELGDSALYLCASSLVGTGANTEAFFGQGTRLTVV.

The V call is TRBV7-9, the J call TRBJ1-6; D may be TRBD1 (6 bases). The V end lost 1 base, the J end lost 9 bases, and 10 bases lay between the germline ends. This CDR3 has 14 amino acids. Germline-derived CDR1 and CDR2 are SEHNR and FQNEAQ (reference sequence). In DNA, the CDR3 is TGTGCCAGCAGCTTAGACAGGGAAGCTTCACCCCTCCACTTT. Its translation is CASSLDREASPLHF.